The table lists the clone carrying this T cell receptor beta chain with a few counts. Antigen unknown. Germline lookup yields CDR1 MNHEY and CDR2 SVGAGI. This CDR3 has 14 amino acids. Trimming removed 8 bases at V and 1 base at J, with 11 bases between. These data come from a study of T-cell reconstitution after alpha-beta-depleted transplantation in children. For TCRbeta, the library was prepared with unique molecular identifiers. MiXCR was run by TCRdb on the PCR reads, yielding one entry per CDR3 protein. The sample carries under 250,000 distinct CDR3 sequences, around 25% recorded once. Overall study results and limits: It was newly produced T cells that mostly accounted for T-cell counts and diversity one year after transplant.

The sequence came from a female patient aged 2 to 10 who had a stem cell transplant for congenital amegakaryocytic thrombocytopenia, so the T cells may come from the graft donor. The specimen comprised PBMCs, mostly from graft donor cells, sampled 360 days after TCRalphabeta/CD19-depleted stem cell transplant. J is TRBJ2-2 and V is TRBV6-5, with D possibly TRBD2 on 6 matching bases. The CDR3 nucleotides read TGTGCCAGCGGACCAGCGGGGAACACCGGGGAGCTGTTTTTT. Translation gives CASGPAGNTGELFF.